These T cell receptor beta chains were read from a single sample in a study of T-cell reconstitution after alpha-beta-depleted transplantation in children. TCRdb itself ran the PCR reads through MiXCR, one entry per CDR3 protein. The table records about 200,000 distinct CDR3 sequences, 6.3% of them present only once. The sample in question was PBMCs, obtained before TCRalphabeta/CD19-depleted stem cell transplant. The receptors were sampled from a girl under two years old with combined immunodeficiency, due to receive a stem cell transplant. The conserved cysteine and the conserved F or W are not part of the CDR3 here. Each record gives: V gene, CDR3 protein.

TRBV15 ATSRDPRGNYNEQF
TRBV19 ATRQGKGETQY
TRBV20-1 SAREGQDSYEQY
TRBV14 ASSQVLQGENEQY
TRBV29-1 SVEGFWGRETQY
TRBV12-3/TRBV12-4 ASSPRVLAGTDTQY
TRBV20-1 SVPRDRYSSSYEQY
TRBV29-1 SGRWGQEGDEQY
TRBV15 ATSRGQQGGYNEQF
TRBV4-1 ASSQEADMSEKLF
TRBV4-1 ASSQPGVPGQGNTIY
TRBV7-9 ASSLDLSADEKLF
TRBV11-2 ASSCQLTGTSGRKGETQY
TRBV15 ATGLSQRSNQPQH
TRBV29-1 SAHDRVEQY
TRBV3-1 ASSQDPGGHNEQF
TRBV27 ASSFVVPENNYGYT
TRBV7-6 ASSLRLAGLGYNEQF
TRBV11-3 ASSFTGRTEQF
TRBV6-6 ASSPWGEQF
TRBV5-1 ASSLAYRELNSPLH
TRBV27 ASSQWRSLADTQY